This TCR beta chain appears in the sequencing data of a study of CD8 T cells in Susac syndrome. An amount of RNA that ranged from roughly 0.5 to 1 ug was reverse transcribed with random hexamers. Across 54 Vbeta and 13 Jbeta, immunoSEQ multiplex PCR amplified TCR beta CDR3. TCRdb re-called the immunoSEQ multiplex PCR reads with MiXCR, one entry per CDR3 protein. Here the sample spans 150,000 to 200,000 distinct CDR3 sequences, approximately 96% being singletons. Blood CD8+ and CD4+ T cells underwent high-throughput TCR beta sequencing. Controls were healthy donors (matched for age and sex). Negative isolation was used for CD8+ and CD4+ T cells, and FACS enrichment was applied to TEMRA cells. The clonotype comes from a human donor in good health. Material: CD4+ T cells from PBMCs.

Here the CDR3 reads CATQGKSSYEQYF. The CDR3 DNA reads TGTGCCACACAGGGCAAGAGCTCCTACGAGCAGTACTTC. This chain joins TRBV24-1 and TRBJ2-7; D might be TRBD1 (6 bases). This CDR3 comprises 13 residues. Germline CDR1 KGHDR, CDR2 SFDVKD. With 10 bases removed from V and 0 bases from J, the gap between germline ends came to 12 bases.